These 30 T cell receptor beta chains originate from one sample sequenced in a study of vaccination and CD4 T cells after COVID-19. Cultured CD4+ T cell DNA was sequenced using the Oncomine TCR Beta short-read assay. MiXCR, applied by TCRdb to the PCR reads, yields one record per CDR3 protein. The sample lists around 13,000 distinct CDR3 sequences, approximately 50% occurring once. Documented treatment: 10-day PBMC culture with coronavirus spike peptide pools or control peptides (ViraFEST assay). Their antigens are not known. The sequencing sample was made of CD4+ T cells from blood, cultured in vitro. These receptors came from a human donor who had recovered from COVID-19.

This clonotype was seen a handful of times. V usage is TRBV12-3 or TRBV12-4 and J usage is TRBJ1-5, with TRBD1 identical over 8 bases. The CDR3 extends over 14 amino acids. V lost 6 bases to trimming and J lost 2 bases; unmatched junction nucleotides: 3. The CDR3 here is CASRTTGGNQPQHF. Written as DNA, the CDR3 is TGTGCCAGCAGGACGACAGGGGGCAATCAGCCCCAGCATTTT.

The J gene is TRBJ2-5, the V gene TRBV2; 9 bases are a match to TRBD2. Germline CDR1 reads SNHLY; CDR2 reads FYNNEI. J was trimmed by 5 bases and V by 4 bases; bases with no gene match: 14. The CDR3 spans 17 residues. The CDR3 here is CASSGGYSGRRSETQYF. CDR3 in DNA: TGTGCCAGCAGTGGGGGGTATAGCGGGAGACGATCCGAGACCCAGTACTTC.

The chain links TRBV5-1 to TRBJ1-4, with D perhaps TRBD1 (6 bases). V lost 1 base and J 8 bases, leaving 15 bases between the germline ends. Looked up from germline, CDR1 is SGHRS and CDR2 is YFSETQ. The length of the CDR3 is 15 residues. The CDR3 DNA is TGCGCCAGCAGCTTGCAACCGGGGGGCGGGGAAAAACTGTTTTTT. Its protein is CASSLQPGGGEKLFF.

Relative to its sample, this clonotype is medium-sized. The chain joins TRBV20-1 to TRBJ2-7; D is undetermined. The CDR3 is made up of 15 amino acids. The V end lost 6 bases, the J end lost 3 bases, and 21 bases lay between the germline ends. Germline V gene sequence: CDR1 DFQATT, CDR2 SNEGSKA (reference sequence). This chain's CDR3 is CSASPHHMGNYEQYF. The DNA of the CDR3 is TGCAGTGCCTCGCCCCACCACATGGGGAACTACGAGCAGTACTTC.

The CDR3 sequence is CASSLAGRNSPLHF. As DNA, the CDR3 is TGTGCCAGCAGCTTAGCTGGACGGAATTCACCCCTCCACTTT. The chain carries TRBV11-3 and TRBJ1-6; the D is unclear. V shed 1 base and J shed 7 bases, with 8 bases lying between them. This CDR3 has 14 residues. Germline V gives CDR1 SGHNT, CDR2 YENEEA.

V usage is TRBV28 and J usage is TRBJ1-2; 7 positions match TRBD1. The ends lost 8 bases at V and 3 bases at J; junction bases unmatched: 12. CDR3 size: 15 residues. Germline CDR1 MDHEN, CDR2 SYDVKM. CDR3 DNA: TGTGCCAGCTTCCTACAGGGGACCGAGTACTATGGCTACACCTTC. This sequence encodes CASFLQGTEYYGYTF.

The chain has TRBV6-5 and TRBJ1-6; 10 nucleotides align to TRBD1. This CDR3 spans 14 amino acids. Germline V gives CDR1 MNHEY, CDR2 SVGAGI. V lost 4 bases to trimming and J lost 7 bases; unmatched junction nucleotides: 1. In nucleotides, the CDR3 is TGTGCCAGCAGTTCGGGACAGGGGAATTCACCCCTCCACTTT. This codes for CASSSGQGNSPLHF.

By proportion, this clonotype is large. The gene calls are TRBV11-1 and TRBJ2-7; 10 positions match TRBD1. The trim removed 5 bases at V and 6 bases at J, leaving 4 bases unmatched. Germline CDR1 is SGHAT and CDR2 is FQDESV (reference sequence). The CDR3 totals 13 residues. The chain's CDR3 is CASSLGQGREQYF. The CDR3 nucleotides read TGTGCCAGCAGCCTGGGACAGGGGCGCGAGCAGTACTTC.

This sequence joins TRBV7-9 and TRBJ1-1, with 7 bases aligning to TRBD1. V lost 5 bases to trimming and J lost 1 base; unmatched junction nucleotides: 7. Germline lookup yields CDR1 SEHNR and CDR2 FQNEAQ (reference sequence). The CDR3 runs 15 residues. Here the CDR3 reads CASSLTGEGNTEAFF. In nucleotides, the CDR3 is TGTGCCAGCAGCCTCACAGGGGAGGGGAACACTGAAGCTTTCTTT.

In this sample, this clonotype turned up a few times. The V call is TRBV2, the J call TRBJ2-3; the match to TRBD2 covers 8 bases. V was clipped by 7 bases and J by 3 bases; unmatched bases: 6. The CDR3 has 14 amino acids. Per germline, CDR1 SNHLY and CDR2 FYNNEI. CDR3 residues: CASKPGLVTDTQYF. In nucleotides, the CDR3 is TGTGCCAGCAAACCGGGACTAGTTACAGATACGCAGTATTTT.

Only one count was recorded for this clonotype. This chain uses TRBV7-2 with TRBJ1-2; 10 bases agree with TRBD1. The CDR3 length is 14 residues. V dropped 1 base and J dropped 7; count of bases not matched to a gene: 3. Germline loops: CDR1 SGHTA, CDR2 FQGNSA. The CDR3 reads CASSLDGDRGGYTF. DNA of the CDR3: TGTGCCAGCAGCTTAGACGGGGACAGGGGTGGCTACACCTTC.

CDR3 coding DNA: TGTGCCAGCAGTTACTCAGGAGCCTACTATGGCTACACCTTC. It codes for CASSYSGAYYGYTF. The chain couples TRBV6-5 to TRBJ1-2; D uncertain. V lost 0 bases and J lost 3, with 8 bases in between. The CDR3 sequence is 14 residues long. The germline V gene encodes CDR1 MNHEY and CDR2 SVGAGI.

DNA for the CDR3: TGTGCCAGCAGCTTAGAAGTGACTAGCGCCAGCTCCTACAATGAGCAGTTCTTC. It specifies CASSLEVTSASSYNEQFF. The rearrangement joins TRBV7-9 to TRBJ2-1; 8 bases match TRBD2. The CDR3 is 18 residues long. V lost 1 base, J lost 0 bases, and 8 bases stayed unmatched. Germline CDR1 SEHNR, CDR2 FQNEAQ (reference sequence).

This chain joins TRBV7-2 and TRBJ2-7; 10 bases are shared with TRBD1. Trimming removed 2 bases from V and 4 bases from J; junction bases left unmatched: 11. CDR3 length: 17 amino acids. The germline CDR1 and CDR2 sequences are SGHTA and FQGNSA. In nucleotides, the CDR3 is TGTGCCAGCAGCTTAACCGCGACAGGGGGCGCTTGGTACGAGCAGTACTTC. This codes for CASSLTATGGAWYEQYF.

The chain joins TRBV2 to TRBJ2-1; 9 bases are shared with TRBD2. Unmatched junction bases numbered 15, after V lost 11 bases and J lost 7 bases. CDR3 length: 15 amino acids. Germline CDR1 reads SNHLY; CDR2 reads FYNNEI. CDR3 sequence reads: CAGVPGTSNQNEQFF. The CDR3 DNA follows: TGTGCCGGGGTTCCCGGGACTAGCAATCAAAATGAGCAGTTCTTC.

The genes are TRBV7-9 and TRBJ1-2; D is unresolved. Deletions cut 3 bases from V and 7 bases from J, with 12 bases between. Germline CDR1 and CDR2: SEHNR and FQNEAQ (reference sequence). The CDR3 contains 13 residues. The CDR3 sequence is CASSFEGRVGYTF. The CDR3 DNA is TGTGCCAGCAGCTTTGAGGGTAGGGTTGGCTACACCTTC.

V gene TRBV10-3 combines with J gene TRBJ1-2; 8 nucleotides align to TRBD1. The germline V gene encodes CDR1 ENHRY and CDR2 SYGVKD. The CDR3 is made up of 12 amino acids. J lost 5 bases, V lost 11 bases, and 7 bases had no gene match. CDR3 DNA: TGTGCCTCGACAGGGGTTGGGTATGGCTACACCTTC. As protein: CASTGVGYGYTF.

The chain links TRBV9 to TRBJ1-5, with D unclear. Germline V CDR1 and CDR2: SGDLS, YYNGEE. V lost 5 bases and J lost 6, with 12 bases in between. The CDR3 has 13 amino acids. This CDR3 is CASSTGVGQPQHF. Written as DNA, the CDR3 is TGTGCCAGCAGTACGGGAGTTGGTCAGCCCCAGCATTTT.

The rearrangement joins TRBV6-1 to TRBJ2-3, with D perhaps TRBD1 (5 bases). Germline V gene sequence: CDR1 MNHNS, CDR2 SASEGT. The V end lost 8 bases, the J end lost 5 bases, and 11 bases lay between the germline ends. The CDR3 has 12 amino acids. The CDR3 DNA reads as TGTGCCAGCGGGGCTAGAATAGATACGCAGTATTTT. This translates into CASGARIDTQYF.

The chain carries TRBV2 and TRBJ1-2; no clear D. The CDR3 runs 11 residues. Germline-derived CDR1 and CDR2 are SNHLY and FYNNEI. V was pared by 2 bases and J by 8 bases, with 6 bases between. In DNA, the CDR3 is TGTGCCAGCAGTGAATTCAGGGGCTACACCTTC. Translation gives CASSEFRGYTF.

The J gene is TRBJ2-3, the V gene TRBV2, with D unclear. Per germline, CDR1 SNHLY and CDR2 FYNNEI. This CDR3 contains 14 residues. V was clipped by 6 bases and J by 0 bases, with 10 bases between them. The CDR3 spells CASRSDPSTDTQYF. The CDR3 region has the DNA TGTGCCAGCAGGAGCGATCCTAGCACAGATACGCAGTATTTT.

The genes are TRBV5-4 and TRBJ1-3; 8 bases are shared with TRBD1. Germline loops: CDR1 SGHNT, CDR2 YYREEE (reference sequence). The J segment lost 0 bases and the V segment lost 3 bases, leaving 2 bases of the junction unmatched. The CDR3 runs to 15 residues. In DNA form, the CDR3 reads TGTGCCAGCAGCTCCGGACAGGGCTCTGGAAACACCATATATTTT. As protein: CASSSGQGSGNTIYF.

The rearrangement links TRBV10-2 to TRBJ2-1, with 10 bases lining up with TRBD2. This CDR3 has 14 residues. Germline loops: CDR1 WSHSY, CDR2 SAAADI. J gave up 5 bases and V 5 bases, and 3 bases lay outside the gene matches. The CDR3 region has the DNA TGCGCCAGCAGTACTAGCGGGACGGACAATGAGCAGTTCTTC. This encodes CASSTSGTDNEQFF.

The DNA for the CDR3 is TGCAGCGTTGAAACAGGGGCAGGCTATGGCTACACCTTC. Translated, it gives CSVETGAGYGYTF. The chain links TRBV29-1 to TRBJ1-2, with 7 bases lining up with TRBD1. The CDR3 has 13 amino acids. The germline V gene has CDR1 SQVTM and CDR2 ANQGSEA. Trimming cost V 2 bases and J 4 bases; bases outside gene matches: 4.

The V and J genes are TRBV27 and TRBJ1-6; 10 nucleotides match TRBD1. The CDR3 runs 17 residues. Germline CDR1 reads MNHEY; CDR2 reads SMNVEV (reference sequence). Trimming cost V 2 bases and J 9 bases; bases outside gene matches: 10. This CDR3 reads CASSLQGTGDRASPLHF. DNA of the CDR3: TGTGCCAGCAGTTTACAAGGGACAGGGGACCGGGCTTCACCCCTCCACTTT.

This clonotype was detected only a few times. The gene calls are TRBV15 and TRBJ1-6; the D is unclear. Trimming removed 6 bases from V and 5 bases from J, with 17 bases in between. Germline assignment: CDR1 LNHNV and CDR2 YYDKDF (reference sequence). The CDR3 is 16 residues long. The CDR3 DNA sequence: TGTGCCACCAGGGACTTAGGGCACGGCGATAATTCACCCCTCCACTTT. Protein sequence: CATRDLGHGDNSPLHF.

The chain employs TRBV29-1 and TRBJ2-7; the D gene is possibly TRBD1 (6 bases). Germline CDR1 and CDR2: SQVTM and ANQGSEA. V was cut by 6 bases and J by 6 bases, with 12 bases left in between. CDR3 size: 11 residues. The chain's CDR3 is CSVYTGFEQYF. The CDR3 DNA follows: TGCAGCGTCTATACAGGGTTCGAGCAGTACTTC.

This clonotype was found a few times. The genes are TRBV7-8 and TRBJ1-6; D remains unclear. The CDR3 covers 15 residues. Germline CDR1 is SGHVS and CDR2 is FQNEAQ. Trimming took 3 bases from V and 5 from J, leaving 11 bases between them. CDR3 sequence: CASSFSGSNNSPLHF. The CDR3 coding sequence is TGTGCCAGCAGCTTTTCGGGTTCGAATAATTCACCCCTCCACTTT.

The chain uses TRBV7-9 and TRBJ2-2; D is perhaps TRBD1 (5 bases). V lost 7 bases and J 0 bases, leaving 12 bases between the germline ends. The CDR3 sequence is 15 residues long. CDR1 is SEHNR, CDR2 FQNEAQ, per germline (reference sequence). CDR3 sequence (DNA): TGTGCCAGCACCGTAGGGGCCTCGAACACCGGGGAGCTGTTTTTT. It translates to CASTVGASNTGELFF.

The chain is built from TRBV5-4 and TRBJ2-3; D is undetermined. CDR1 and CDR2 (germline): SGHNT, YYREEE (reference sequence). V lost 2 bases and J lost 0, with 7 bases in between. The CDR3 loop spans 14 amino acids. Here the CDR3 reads CASSLLSSTDTQYF. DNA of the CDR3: TGTGCCAGCAGCTTACTTTCTAGCACAGATACGCAGTATTTT.